Each of the 20 T cell receptor beta chains below was sequenced from the same sample in a study of CD8 T cells in Susac syndrome. RNA was extracted with the RNeasy kit, and a quantity of about 0.45 to 1 ug was reverse transcribed using random hexamers. TCRdb redid the calling of the immunoSEQ multiplex PCR reads with MiXCR, one entry per CDR3 protein. The table lists approximately 180,000 distinct CDR3 sequences, roughly 94% of them singletons, with 0.099% in the top ten. Specimen: CD4+ T cells from PBMCs. The receptors stem from a human donor with Susac syndrome.

This clonotype was found once. The chain carries TRBV20-1 and TRBJ1-3; 7 positions agree with TRBD1. Germline assignment: CDR1 DFQATT and CDR2 SNEGSKA (reference sequence). The CDR3 loop spans 15 amino acids. Trimming cost V 4 bases and J 2 bases; bases outside gene matches: 8. The CDR3 here is CSATGGIGPGNTIYF. As DNA, the CDR3 is TGCAGTGCTACAGGGGGGATAGGTCCTGGAAACACCATATATTTT.

The chain joins TRBV7-2 to TRBJ2-3; TRBD2 matches 8 bases. The germline gives CDR1 SGHTA, CDR2 FQGNSA. The CDR3 loop spans 16 amino acids. Trimming removed 2 bases from V and 1 base from J; junction bases left unmatched: 5. This chain's CDR3 is CASSLSGGPGTDTQYF. For the CDR3, the DNA is TGTGCCAGCAGCTTATCGGGAGGGCCAGGCACAGATACGCAGTATTTT.

This clonotype was observed once. As DNA, the CDR3 is TGTGCTAGTGGTTTTCAGAACGAAGAGACCCAGTACTTC. Residues: CASGFQNEETQYF. The chain couples TRBV12-5 to TRBJ2-5; no definite D call. Trimming took 3 bases from V and 3 from J, leaving 8 bases between them. CDR3 size: 13 residues. Germline values: CDR1 LGHNT, CDR2 FRNRAP.

V usage is TRBV23-1 and J usage is TRBJ2-7; TRBD2 matches 7 bases. TRBV23-1 is reported as an ORF; its role is uncertain. Trimming cost V 6 bases and J 2 bases; bases outside gene matches: 13. The CDR3 covers 16 residues. In DNA form, the CDR3 reads TGCGCCAGCAGGGCTGGTGGGGGGGGTTACCCCTACGAGCAGTACTTC. Protein product: CASRAGGGGYPYEQYF.

V usage is TRBV2 and J usage is TRBJ2-7, with TRBD2 matching 7 bases. The length of the CDR3 is 17 residues. Trimming at V came to 10 bases and at J to 1 base, leaving 19 bases not matched to a gene. Germline V gives CDR1 SNHLY, CDR2 FYNNEI. The CDR3 coding sequence is TGTGCCACTACCCCTGGAGGAGGGAGGGCCCGATCCTACGAGCAGTACTTC. This gives the protein CATTPGGGRARSYEQYF. Full variable domain (rest looked up from reference TRBV2 and TRBJ2-7): EPEVTQTPSHQVTQMGQEVILRCVPISNHLYFYWYRQILGQKVEFLVSFYNNEISEKSEIFDDQFSVERPDGSNFTLKIRSTKLEDSAMYFCATTPGGGRARSYEQYFGPGTRLTVT.

The chain recombines TRBV29-1 with TRBJ1-2, with TRBD1 identical over 7 bases. The CDR3 contains 14 residues. Germline CDR1 and CDR2: SQVTM and ANQGSEA. The ends lost 7 bases at V and 2 bases at J; junction bases unmatched: 10. This chain's CDR3 is CSANQGGQNYGYTF. The CDR3 DNA reads TGCAGCGCGAACCAAGGGGGACAGAACTATGGCTACACCTTC.

The chain recombines TRBV7-2 with TRBJ2-7; D is unresolved. Trimming pared 2 bases from V and 5 bases from J, leaving 7 bases between. Germline V gene data show CDR1 as SGHTA and CDR2 as FQGNSA. CDR3 length: 12 amino acids. CDR3 protein: CASSLWVNEQYF. In nucleotides, the CDR3 is TGTGCCAGCAGCTTATGGGTGAACGAGCAGTACTTC.

The chain combines TRBV5-5 with TRBJ1-5; D ambiguous. The CDR3 covers 15 residues. V lost 3 bases to trimming and J lost 0 bases, with 10 bases between them. Germline V gives CDR1 SGHKS, CDR2 YYEKEE (reference sequence). The CDR3 nucleotides read TGTGCCAGCAGCTCCCAGCACATTAGCAATCAGCCCCAGCATTTT. It translates to CASSSQHISNQPQHF.

This clonotype was detected a few times. The chain couples TRBV7-2 to TRBJ2-1; D may be TRBD1 (6 bases). Between the trimmed V and J ends, which lost 3 bases and 7 bases, there was a span of 10 bases. The CDR3 consists of 13 residues. The germline gives CDR1 SGHTA, CDR2 FQGNSA. DNA for the CDR3: TGTGCCAGCAGCTTGGACAGAAGAAATGAGCAGTTCTTC. It yields the protein CASSLDRRNEQFF.

The chain carries TRBV19 and TRBJ2-3; TRBD2 is a possible D gene (6 bases). The CDR3 extends over 14 amino acids. Per the germline V gene, CDR1 is LNHDA and CDR2 is SQIVND (reference sequence). V shed 3 bases and J shed 2 bases, with 9 bases lying between them. CDR3 nucleotides: TGTGCCAGTAGTATCGGACTATTCACAGATACGCAGTATTTT. Protein product: CASSIGLFTDTQYF.

This chain joins TRBV3-1 and TRBJ2-1; D unresolved. Trimming stripped 3 bases from V and 11 bases from J, with 11 bases between. The germline V gene has CDR1 LGHDT and CDR2 YNNKEL (reference sequence). The CDR3 covers 12 residues. CDR3 nucleotides: TGTGCCAGCAGCCATCCCACCGATCAGCAGTTCTTC. Translating gives CASSHPTDQQFF.

The rearrangement links TRBV3-1 to TRBJ1-1; D gene ambiguous. CDR1 and CDR2 from the germline V gene are LGHDT and YNNKEL (reference sequence). V lost 1 base, J lost 10 bases, and 10 bases lay in between. The CDR3 is made up of 12 amino acids. The CDR3 nucleotides read TGTGCCAGCAGCCAAGCCCGGGGTGTAGCTTTCTTT. Protein sequence: CASSQARGVAFF.

The chain couples TRBV20-1 to TRBJ2-6, with 9 bases aligning to TRBD1. Germline V gives CDR1 DFQATT, CDR2 SNEGSKA (reference sequence). The CDR3 totals 17 residues. V trimming: 6 bases; J trimming: 2 bases; junction bases outside the gene matches: 11. CDR3 protein: CSAEPGQGQTGANVLTF. Here the CDR3 DNA reads TGCAGTGCGGAACCGGGACAGGGACAAACTGGGGCCAACGTCCTGACTTTC.

The chain uses TRBV4-1 and TRBJ2-5, with 10 bases that match TRBD2. V lost 4 bases, J lost 5 bases, and 7 bases stayed unmatched. The CDR3 sequence is 15 residues long. Germline V gene lookup returns CDR1 MGHRA and CDR2 YSYEKL. The CDR3, as DNA: TGCGCCAGCAGCCTAATAGCGGGGGGCCATGAGACCCAGTACTTC. Its translation: CASSLIAGGHETQYF.

The chain has TRBV5-4 and TRBJ2-5, with 7 positions matching TRBD2. Per the germline V gene, CDR1 is SGHNT and CDR2 is YYREEE (reference sequence). The V gene end was trimmed by 4 bases and the J gene end by 10 bases; junction bases not matched to a gene: 10. The CDR3 runs 13 residues. The DNA for the CDR3 is TGTGCCAGCAGCCGCGGAGAGGGGAGGGTCCAGTACTTC. This encodes CASSRGEGRVQYF. Based on the CDR3 plus reference TRBV5-4 and TRBJ2-5, the full variable domain is ETGVTQSPTHLIKTRGQQVTLRCSSQSGHNTVSWYQQALGQGPQFIFQYYREEENGRGNFPPRFSGLQFPNYSSELNVNALELDDSALYLCASSRGEGRVQYFGPGTRLLVL.

The V call is TRBV20-1, the J call TRBJ2-5; D not certain. Germline lookup yields CDR1 DFQATT and CDR2 SNEGSKA (reference sequence). The CDR3 runs to 12 residues. With 2 bases removed from V and 5 bases from J, the gap between germline ends came to 9 bases. CDR3 coding DNA: TGCAGTGCTAGAATCAGCGTGGAGACCCAGTACTTC. Residues: CSARISVETQYF.

The gene calls are TRBV20-1 and TRBJ1-1; D is ambiguous. CDR1 is DFQATT, CDR2 SNEGSKA, per germline (reference sequence). The CDR3 is 12 residues long. The ends were cut back, 0 bases at V and 11 bases at J, with 13 bases in the middle. CDR3 DNA: TGCAGTGCTAGAGATAATAACAGAGGTGCTTTCTTT. Translated, it gives CSARDNNRGAFF.

CDR3 sequence reads: CSAPRSAYGYTF. The CDR3 region has the DNA TGCAGTGCCCCGCGGTCGGCTTATGGCTACACCTTC. V gene TRBV20-1 combines with J gene TRBJ1-2; the D is unclear. Germline CDR1 is DFQATT and CDR2 is SNEGSKA (reference sequence). The CDR3 is made up of 12 amino acids. The ends were cut back, 6 bases at V and 5 bases at J, with 13 bases in the middle.

J is TRBJ1-2 and V is TRBV6-2 or TRBV6-3; no clear D gene. This CDR3 has 14 residues. In germline, CDR1 is MNHEY, CDR2 SVGEGT. V was shortened by 0 bases and J by 4 bases, with 9 bases between the two germline ends. The CDR3 spells CASSYSGKRYGYTF. CDR3 bases: TGTGCCAGCAGTTACTCGGGCAAGCGCTATGGCTACACCTTC.

V and J are TRBV2 and TRBJ2-7, with TRBD2 matching over 9 bases. V dropped 6 bases and J dropped 0; count of bases not matched to a gene: 9. Germline V gives CDR1 SNHLY, CDR2 FYNNEI. The CDR3 covers 16 residues. As DNA, the CDR3 is TGTGCCAGCAGGGTCGGGACTAGCAGACCCTCCTACGAGCAGTACTTC. It codes for CASRVGTSRPSYEQYF.